This T cell receptor (beta chain) was profiled in a study of blood T cell repertoires in COVID-19 (dated by TCRdb to the early 2020s). At the level of the whole study: Samples covering the acute and convalescent phases of COVID-19 were provided by collaborators in the United States, Italy and Spain. The prospective study material was composed of cDNA or gDNA derived from T cells, B-cell-depleted T cells, or PBMCs. The dataset comprised deeply sampled blood TCRbeta repertoires from subjects exposed to, actively infected with, or recovered from COVID-19. The repertoires were made available in a free public database intended to serve as a resource for research on the immune response to SARS-CoV-2. The samples were drawn from two sources: the first 160 participants of the ongoing ImmuneRACE study, and fewer than 1,500 subjects contributed by 6 global collaborators. A de-identified subject ID, COVID-19 status, age in years and sex were almost always included in the sample metadata. HLA class I and class II types, where available, came from metadata supplied by the sample provider rather than from assay-based typing. The research as a whole found: How much clinical and demographic metadata was included differed by source and by participant, and the metadata was provided uncurated.

The immunoSEQ Assay, a bias-controlled multiplex PCR, was used to amplify TCRbeta CDR3 regions from genomic DNA. As for how the authors treated the data: Within the assay, amplification of reference gene primers was used to estimate how many nucleated cells each sample contained. To quantify the absolute abundance of each unique TCRbeta CDR3 rearrangement, sequence reads were collapsed and filtered. Productive Simpson clonality was computed per sample as the square root of Simpson's diversity index over productive rearrangements. This is the immuneACCESS table as TCRdb keeps it, with only in-frame sequences that have V and J called. A part of the clones is gone; compared with another copy, unresolved V genes explain less than half, and the rest is unexplained. D and trimming come from the DNA, and the V and J calls and clone size come from that table. The sample includes fewer than 120,000 clones, with around nine tenths observed a single time. The ten largest clones capture approximately 3.5% of the sample.

Whole blood was collected in K2EDTA tubes by collaborating institutions according to the institutions' own protocols. For TCRbeta analysis, collaborators shipped samples as frozen whole blood, isolated PBMCs, or DNA extracted from either of those sample types. V and J lose 7 bases and 4 bases, and a span of 10 bases separates them. Via the germline V gene (reference sequence), CDR1 is LNHDA and CDR2 SQIVND. From the cysteine up to the phenylalanine, the CDR3 has a length of 13 residues. Only the CDR3 part of the read is kept: 39 bases, read in frame from the first base. For this clone: Its recognized antigen is unknown. Base qualities are not recorded, but no much larger clone differs from it by a single base.

The chain is assembled from TRBV19 and TRBJ1-4, with the D segment identity uncertain. Material: peripheral blood. The sequence was collected from a woman in her 50s with acute or convalescent COVID-19. The CDR3 has the sequence CASTARVNEKLFF. The DNA sequence follows: TGTGCCAGTACGGCACGGGTTAATGAAAAACTGTTTTTT.